A selection of T cell receptor beta chains follows, all from one sample in a study of blood T cells in healthy people across ages. Each CDR3 protein is one row after TCRdb ran MiXCR on the 5' RACE reads. The table shows about 1.6 million distinct CDR3 sequences, with 34% occurring only once. The sequenced sample consisted of blood. The source is a woman in her twenties or thirties in good health. Both conserved end residues are part of each CDR3. The order of the fields is clone size, J gene, V gene, D gene, CDR3 DNA, CDR3 protein. A D gene is named only where the DNA matches it firmly. Clone size is stated in some rows and not others, as once, few, many or a class when expanded.

- | TRBJ2-7 | TRBV20-1 | - | TGCAGTGCTAGAGGAGAGTCCTGGCACTACGAGCAGTACTTC | CSARGESWHYEQYF
few | TRBJ2-3 | TRBV28 | - | TGTGCCAGCAGTTTCCTCCCACGGGACCTTCCGGATACGCAGTATTTT | CASSFLPRDLPDTQYF
many | TRBJ2-7 | TRBV28 | - | TGTGCCAGCAGTTCCCCCTTTGTGGAAGCAACTACGTACTACGAGCAGTACTTC | CASSSPFVEATTYYEQYF
- | TRBJ1-2 | TRBV20-1 | - | TGCAGTGCTAGGGGGGGTGACTATGGCTACACCTTC | CSARGGDYGYTF
- | TRBJ1-2 | TRBV6-2/TRBV6-3 | - | TGTGCCAGCGTATGGGCCCAGGGGAACGGCTACACCTTC | CASVWAQGNGYTF
few | TRBJ2-3 | TRBV7-9 | TRBD2 | TGTGCCAGCAGCCTCCGTCATTTGGGACTAGCGGGAGAAGATACGCAGTATTTT | CASSLRHLGLAGEDTQYF
few | TRBJ2-7 | TRBV11-2 | - | TGTGCCAGCAGCTTCGGCAAACTCTACGAGCAGTACTTC | CASSFGKLYEQYF
- | TRBJ2-2 | TRBV5-1 | TRBD1 | TGCGCCAGCAGCCCACTGACAGGGGCGAACACCGGGGAGCTGTTTTTT | CASSPLTGANTGELFF
- | TRBJ2-5 | TRBV5-6 | - | TGTGCCAGCAGTTGGGGTAGCGGATCACAAGAGACCCAGTACTTC | CASSWGSGSQETQYF
- | TRBJ2-1 | TRBV9 | - | TGTGCCGGCAGCGTAGCGGGTGGACAGGGTCGGGTGCGGTTGAATGAGCAGGTCTTC | CAGSVAGGQGRVRLNEQVF
many | TRBJ2-1 | TRBV4-1 | TRBD2 | TGCGCCAGCAGCCCAGGACTAGCGGGAGAGTACAATGAGCAGTTCTTC | CASSPGLAGEYNEQFF
- | TRBJ1-1 | TRBV6-2/TRBV6-3 | - | TGTGCCAGTGCATTCAGGACACGGGAACCTTTCTTT | CASAFRTREPFF
few | TRBJ2-3 | TRBV20-1 | - | TGCAGTGCTAGAGATTCCCCCGGAGGAAATACGCAGTATTTT | CSARDSPGGNTQYF
- | TRBJ2-1 | TRBV27 | TRBD2 | TGTGCCAGCAGTTCGTCCACTTACCCCGGGACTAGCGGGAGATACAATGAGCAGTTCTTC | CASSSSTYPGTSGRYNEQFF
few | TRBJ1-2 | TRBV29-1 | - | TGCAGCGTTCCCGCCAAGGGACGGGGGGTAGGCTATGGCTACACCTTC | CSVPAKGRGVGYGYTF
- | TRBJ1-5 | TRBV6-6 | - | TGTGCCAGCAGCCGGGACACTATTCGGCAGCCCCAGCATTTT | CASSRDTIRQPQHF
many | TRBJ2-1 | TRBV29-1 | TRBD2 | TGCAGCGTTGACCCTAGCGGGGGGGCCTATGAGCAGTTCTTC | CSVDPSGGAYEQFF
- | TRBJ2-1 | TRBV29-1 | TRBD2 | TGCAGCGTTGCGAGCGGGGGCTACAATGAGCAGTTCTTC | CSVASGGYNEQFF
- | TRBJ2-7 | TRBV27 | TRBD1 | TGTGCCAGCAGGCGGGGACAGGGGTCCTACGAGCAGTACTTC | CASRRGQGSYEQYF
few | TRBJ1-1 | TRBV6-6 | - | TGTGCCAGCGTCCGGGGGGCCGGAGACACTGAAGCTTTCTTT | CASVRGAGDTEAFF
few | TRBJ1-2 | TRBV7-9 | - | TGTGCCAGCAGCTTAGTACGGGACGGATATGGCTACACCTTC | CASSLVRDGYGYTF
- | TRBJ2-5 | TRBV30 | - | TGTGCCTGGAGTGTATTGGATCGGTCGCAGACCCAAGAGACCCAGTACTTC | CAWSVLDRSQTQETQYF
- | TRBJ2-5 | TRBV20-1 | - | TGCAGTGCTATCCCTTGGGAGACCCAGTACTTC | CSAIPWETQYF
- | TRBJ1-2 | TRBV5-1 | - | TGCGCCAGCAGCTTTGGTCAGGCCTGGTGGTATGGCTACACCTTC | CASSFGQAWWYGYTF
- | TRBJ2-7 | TRBV30 | - | TGTGCCTGGAGTCTTTCTTTAAGCGAGCAGTACTTC | CAWSLSLSEQYF
few | TRBJ2-1 | TRBV5-1 | TRBD2 | TGCGCCAGCAGCTTGGAAGGCGGGGGGGCGAATGAGCAGTTCTTC | CASSLEGGGANEQFF
few | TRBJ2-1 | TRBV30 | TRBD2 | TGTGCCTGGAGTGTACCCCCCCGACTAGCGGGAGGGCCCAAGCAGTTCTTC | CAWSVPPRLAGGPKQFF
- | TRBJ1-2 | TRBV6-1 | - | TGTGCCAGCAGTGCCGGGACGGACTTTTTCTATGGCTACACCTTC | CASSAGTDFFYGYTF
- | TRBJ2-7 | TRBV19 | - | TGTGCCAGTAGATCGGGGGTTTCGTCCTACGAGCAGTACTTC | CASRSGVSSYEQYF
- | TRBJ2-5 | TRBV2 | TRBD1 | TGTGCCAGCAGTGGGTCCAGGGGGCTCATAGAGACCCAGTACTTC | CASSGSRGLIETQYF
- | TRBJ2-2 | TRBV30 | - | TGTGCCTGGAGTCGGGGGACGAACACCGGGGAGCTGTTTTTT | CAWSRGTNTGELFF
many | TRBJ2-1 | TRBV29-1 | - | TGCAGCGTCCCCCCAAGCCAACGTTGGTACAATGAGCAGTTCTTC | CSVPPSQRWYNEQFF
few | TRBJ2-1 | TRBV20-1 | - | TGCAGTGCTAACTTAGCGGCCTGGGGGAGCTACAATGGGCAGTTCTTC | CSANLAAWGSYNGQFF
- | TRBJ1-4 | TRBV19 | - | TGTGCCAGTAGTGTCCCGGACGGGTTTGCAACTAATGAAAAACTGTTTTTT | CASSVPDGFATNEKLFF